The T cell receptor (beta chain) under discussion was sequenced for a study of blood T cell repertoires in COVID-19. For the study at large: Sites in the United States, Italy and Spain provided acute and convalescent COVID-19 samples. PBMCs, B-cell-depleted T cells, or T cells were the source of the cDNA or gDNA that made up the material.

Authors' data handling: How many nucleated cells were present was estimated from reference gene primer amplification. Some clones are missing from TCRdb's copy, which holds only in-frame ones; the method was immunoSEQ multiplex PCR. V and J calls plus clone size are reproduced from that table; the DNA served to infer D and trimming. The sample shows 150,000 to 200,000 clones, more than 75% of them seen only once. Sequenced material: peripheral blood. This clonotype originated in a human donor in a cohort sampled during active COVID-19.

CDR3 sequence reads: CASSYSTGQFGNTIYF. CDR3 nucleotides: TGTGCCAGCAGTTACTCGACGGGACAGTTTGGAAACACCATATATTTT. The gene calls are TRBV6-6 and TRBJ1-3; TRBD1 matches at 7 bases. Germline V gives CDR1 MNHNY, CDR2 SVGAGI (reference sequence). V trimming: 0 bases; J trimming: 3 bases; junction bases outside the gene matches: 5. This CDR3 is built from 16 residues.